The 30 T cell receptor beta chains in this list originate from one sample, sequenced in a study of cytomegalovirus exposure and HLA in healthy donors. 13 Jbeta primers and 60 Vbeta primers were used for the PCR. Sequenced by immunoSEQ multiplex PCR; TCRdb stores in-frame clones only, minus some. This sample contains some 200,000 clones. The sequenced sample consisted of PBMCs. The receptors shown here come from a woman aged 18-35 years in good health and CMV-seropositive.

V usage is TRBV4-1 and J usage is TRBJ1-2; D unresolved. Germline CDR1 MGHRA, CDR2 YSYEKL. This CDR3 has 14 residues. Trimming removed 4 bases from V and 6 bases from J, with 15 bases in between. The CDR3 coding sequence is TGCGCCAGCAGCCTCGCCAGTGGGCCCCATGGCTACACCTTC. It is translated as CASSLASGPHGYTF.

This chain links TRBV6-1 with TRBJ1-3; D unresolved. This CDR3 contains 15 residues. V shed 1 base and J shed 0 bases, with 7 bases lying between them. The germline V gene encodes CDR1 MNHNS and CDR2 SASEGT. CDR3 in DNA: TGTGCCAGCAGTGAAGACGTCAGCTCTGGAAACACCATATATTTT. It translates to CASSEDVSSGNTIYF.

The chain recombines TRBV5-1 with TRBJ1-1; D is undetermined. This CDR3 comprises 14 residues. Trimming took 1 base from V and 5 from J, leaving 12 bases between them. From germline, CDR1 is SGHRS and CDR2 YFSETQ. The CDR3: CASSLSQAGTEAFF. In DNA form, the CDR3 reads TGCGCCAGCAGCTTGTCCCAGGCTGGGACTGAAGCTTTCTTT.

V usage is TRBV7-2 and J usage is TRBJ2-5; no clear D gene. Looked up from germline, CDR1 is SGHTA and CDR2 is FQGNSA. The length of the CDR3 is 13 residues. Trimming removed 2 bases from V and 7 bases from J, with 11 bases in between. CDR3 amino acids: CASSLRPERTQYF. The CDR3 DNA sequence: TGTGCCAGCAGCTTACGACCCGAGCGGACCCAGTACTTC.

The chain joins TRBV11-3 to TRBJ1-3; no clear D. Trimming took off 4 bases at V and 0 bases at J, with 4 bases between the two ends. Germline V gene data show CDR1 as SGHNT and CDR2 as YENEEA. This CDR3 spans 13 amino acids. The CDR3 DNA follows: TGTGCCAGCAGCTCCATCTCTGGAAACACCATATATTTT. It specifies CASSSISGNTIYF.

The V and J genes are TRBV5-6 and TRBJ2-2; 8 positions agree with TRBD2. There are 16 residues in the CDR3. CDR1 and CDR2 (germline): SGHDT, YYEEEE. V shed 1 base and J 1 base; nucleotides not matched to a gene: 3. CDR3 coding DNA: TGTGCCAGCAGCTTGAGAAGCGGGGGGAACACCGGGGAGCTGTTTTTT. Translating it yields CASSLRSGGNTGELFF.

The chain carries TRBV11-1 and TRBJ2-1, with 9 nucleotides matching TRBD2. Looked up from germline, CDR1 is SGHAT and CDR2 is FQDESV (reference sequence). The CDR3 is made up of 17 amino acids. V lost 0 bases to trimming and J lost 4 bases; unmatched junction nucleotides: 7. CDR3 sequence reads: CASSLANSGGLYNEQFF. Here the CDR3 DNA reads TGTGCCAGCAGCTTAGCTAATAGCGGGGGCCTATACAATGAGCAGTTCTTC.

The chain links TRBV7-8 to TRBJ1-3, with D hard to call. This CDR3 contains 14 residues. CDR1 is SGHVS, CDR2 FQNEAQ, per germline. Between the trimmed V and J ends, which lost 0 bases and 0 bases, there was a span of 3 bases. The CDR3 region is CASSLAYSGNTIYF. In DNA form, the CDR3 reads TGTGCCAGCAGCTTAGCTTACTCTGGAAACACCATATATTTT.

The V gene is TRBV29-1, the J gene TRBJ2-3, with 8 positions matching TRBD1. The CDR3 is made up of 14 amino acids. With 6 bases clipped from V and 2 bases from J, the junction kept 7 bases outside the gene matches. Germline CDR1 is SQVTM and CDR2 is ANQGSEA. CDR3 DNA sequence: TGCAGCGTAGAAAGGACAGGGACCACAGATACGCAGTATTTT. Its translation is CSVERTGTTDTQYF.

V gene TRBV13 combines with J gene TRBJ1-1; the D gene is possibly TRBD1 (6 bases). V was cut by 4 bases and J by 3 bases, with 12 bases left in between. This CDR3 region has 14 residues. The V gene's germline CDR1 is PRHDT and CDR2 FYEKMQ (reference sequence). The CDR3 sequence: CASSSGEGDTEAFF. CDR3 bases: TGTGCCAGCAGCTCCGGGGAGGGGGACACTGAAGCTTTCTTT.

The V gene is TRBV7-2, the J gene TRBJ2-1, with TRBD1 identical over 9 bases. CDR3 length equals 13 residues. Germline CDR1 and CDR2: SGHTA and FQGNSA. With 1 base clipped from V and 12 bases from J, the junction kept 4 bases outside the gene matches. The CDR3 nucleotides read TGTGCCAGCAGCTTAGAACAGGGGGCTACGCAGTTCTTC. This codes for CASSLEQGATQFF.

The chain employs TRBV6-1 and TRBJ1-2; D gene unclear. Germline V gives CDR1 MNHNS, CDR2 SASEGT. Trimming removed 7 bases at V and 5 bases at J, with 11 bases between. The CDR3 is 12 amino acids. The CDR3 sequence: CASTLDFYGYTF. The CDR3 coding sequence is TGTGCCAGCACCCTCGACTTTTATGGCTACACCTTC.

The chain is built from TRBV11-1 and TRBJ1-1; tentative D call: TRBD1 (5 bases). The CDR3 contains 14 residues. Germline V gene lookup returns CDR1 SGHAT and CDR2 FQDESV (reference sequence). V was pared by 2 bases and J by 6 bases, with 13 bases between. The CDR3 loop is CASSLQGGNAEAFF. The CDR3 DNA is TGTGCCAGCAGCTTACAGGGAGGTAACGCTGAAGCTTTCTTT.

The chain couples TRBV10-3 to TRBJ1-1; 7 nucleotides line up with TRBD1. The CDR3 covers 14 residues. Trimming cost V 2 bases and J 1 base; bases outside gene matches: 1. The germline gives CDR1 ENHRY, CDR2 SYGVKD. CDR3 sequence: CAISEDRANTEAFF. As DNA, the CDR3 is TGTGCCATCAGTGAGGACAGGGCGAACACTGAAGCTTTCTTT.

CDR3 sequence: CASSTQHPSGGRTETQYF. CDR3 DNA: TGTGCCAGTAGTACCCAACACCCTAGCGGGGGGCGGACTGAGACCCAGTACTTC. The V and J genes are TRBV19 and TRBJ2-5, with 11 bases aligning to TRBD2. The trim removed 4 bases at V and 5 bases at J, leaving 15 bases unmatched. The length of the CDR3 is 18 residues. CDR1 and CDR2 (germline): LNHDA, SQIVND (reference sequence).

The chain carries TRBV5-1 and TRBJ2-6; tentatively, D is TRBD1 (6 bases). The ends were cut back, 7 bases at V and 0 bases at J, with 17 bases in the middle. CDR1 SGHRS and CDR2 YFSETQ come from the germline V gene. This CDR3 has 17 amino acids. CDR3 sequence: CASGGIKDSSGANVLTF. The CDR3 DNA follows: TGCGCCAGCGGCGGAATAAAGGACAGCTCTGGGGCCAACGTCCTGACTTTC. Variable domain in full (rest from reference TRBV5-1 and TRBJ2-6): KAGVTQTPRYLIKTRGQQVTLSCSPISGHRSVSWYQQTPGQGLQFLFEYFSETQRNKGNFPGRFSGRQFSNSRSEMNVSTLELGDSALYLCASGGIKDSSGANVLTFGAGSRLTVL.

The CDR3 reads CAWRPGGGNTIYF. DNA of the CDR3: TGTGCCTGGAGGCCGGGGGGTGGAAACACCATATATTTT. The rearrangement links TRBV30 to TRBJ1-3; D might be TRBD1 (5 bases). Looked up from germline, CDR1 is GTSNPN and CDR2 is SVGIG (reference sequence). The CDR3 has 13 amino acids. Between the trimmed V and J ends, which lost 3 bases and 3 bases, there was a span of 9 bases.

For the CDR3, the DNA is TGTGCCAGCAGTTTGGATAGGCGGGGGTACCAGCCTGCAACTAATGAAAAACTGTTTTTT. The encoded protein is CASSLDRRGYQPATNEKLFF. The chain links TRBV27 to TRBJ1-4; tentatively, D is TRBD1 (5 bases). CDR3 length: 20 amino acids. V lost 3 bases and J 0 bases, leaving 23 bases between the germline ends. Germline V gene sequence: CDR1 MNHEY, CDR2 SMNVEV (reference sequence).

The rearrangement uses TRBV25-1 and TRBJ2-5, with D tentatively TRBD2 (6 bases). V was trimmed by 3 bases and J by 3 bases, leaving 17 bases between them. The germline V gene encodes CDR1 MGHDK and CDR2 SYGVNS. The CDR3 has 16 amino acids. The CDR3 reads CASSDFRLEREETQYF. CDR3 DNA sequence: TGTGCCAGCAGTGATTTCCGACTAGAAAGGGAAGAGACCCAGTACTTC. Together with reference TRBV25-1 and TRBJ2-5, the CDR3 gives the full variable domain: EADIYQTPRYLVIGTGKKITLECSQTMGHDKMYWYQQDPGMELHLIHYSYGVNSTEKGDLSSESTVSRIRTEHFPLTLESARPSHTSQYLCASSDFRLEREETQYFGPGTRLLVL.

This chain links TRBV5-1 with TRBJ1-4, with 8 bases lining up with TRBD1. Trimming removed 3 bases from V and 7 bases from J; junction bases left unmatched: 8. Germline values: CDR1 SGHRS, CDR2 YFSETQ. The CDR3 is 15 amino acids. The CDR3 sequence is CASSWDRLTCEKLFF. The CDR3, as DNA: TGCGCCAGCAGCTGGGACAGGCTGACTTGTGAAAAACTGTTTTTT.

This sequence joins TRBV10-2 and TRBJ2-1; D is unresolved. Germline lookup yields CDR1 WSHSY and CDR2 SAAADI. The CDR3 consists of 12 residues. V lost 5 bases and J lost 6, with 8 bases in between. CDR3 sequence (DNA): TGCGCCAGCAGTCCGGCTAGCAATGAGCAGTTCTTC. Translating gives CASSPASNEQFF.

The rearrangement links TRBV6-1 to TRBJ1-5; D uncertain. V lost 6 bases and J 3 bases, leaving 9 bases between the germline ends. Per germline, CDR1 MNHNS and CDR2 SASEGT. CDR3 size: 13 residues. The CDR3 sequence is CASRYSLNQPQHF. In DNA form, the CDR3 reads TGTGCCAGCAGGTACAGTCTCAATCAGCCCCAGCATTTT.

This chain connects TRBV5-1 to TRBJ1-2, with 9 positions matching TRBD1. The CDR3 loop spans 15 amino acids. V lost 4 bases to trimming and J lost 8 bases; unmatched junction nucleotides: 12. Germline-derived CDR1 and CDR2 are SGHRS and YFSETQ. The CDR3, as DNA: TGCGCCAGCAGCGCAGGACAGGGGAGGTCGTTCGGCTACACCTTC. Translated: CASSAGQGRSFGYTF.

J is TRBJ2-2 and V is TRBV6-4; 7 bases map to TRBD2. This CDR3 has 19 residues. Trimming at V came to 0 bases and at J to 3 bases, leaving 13 bases not matched to a gene. CDR1 is MRHNA and CDR2 is SNTAGT in the germline V gene. CDR3 nucleotides: TGTGCCAGCAGTGACTCGAGGGCTCTCTGGGGGGGTTACACCGGGGAGCTGTTTTTT. This sequence encodes CASSDSRALWGGYTGELFF.

The gene calls are TRBV4-1 and TRBJ2-1, with D unclear. CDR1 and CDR2 (germline): MGHRA, YSYEKL. Trimming pared 1 base from V and 0 bases from J, leaving 7 bases between. The CDR3 has 15 amino acids. The CDR3 DNA sequence: TGCGCCAGCAGCCAAGTCCCTCTCTCCTACAATGAGCAGTTCTTC. Translation gives CASSQVPLSYNEQFF.

The chain joins TRBV11-2 to TRBJ2-7; 8 bases match TRBD2. Germline-derived CDR1 and CDR2 are SGHAT and FQNNGV. V shed 2 bases, J shed 3 bases, and the junction held 9 bases outside the gene matches. The length of the CDR3 is 16 residues. The CDR3 here is CASSLRSLAGIYEQYF. The DNA of the CDR3 is TGTGCCAGCAGCTTAAGGTCCCTAGCGGGTATCTACGAGCAGTACTTC.

The CDR3 DNA sequence: TGTGCCAGCAGCTTAGGGAGCTGGATTGGAAACACCATATATTTT. It translates to CASSLGSWIGNTIYF. J is TRBJ1-3 and V is TRBV11-1; D remains ambiguous. The V end was cut by 1 base, the J end by 3 bases, with 10 bases between. In germline, CDR1 is SGHAT, CDR2 FQDESV (reference sequence). This CDR3 comprises 15 residues.

CDR3 DNA: TGTGCCAGCAGCTTGGCCAAAGGGGGTCGGGGTGAAAAACTGTTTTTT. Translated, it gives CASSLAKGGRGEKLFF. The chain is built from TRBV5-6 and TRBJ1-4; possibly TRBD1 for D (6 bases). CDR3 length: 16 amino acids. The germline V gene encodes CDR1 SGHDT and CDR2 YYEEEE. Trimming pared 0 bases from V and 7 bases from J, leaving 16 bases between.

The chain combines TRBV10-1 with TRBJ2-7, with 7 bases matching TRBD2. J gave up 0 bases and V 0 bases, and 2 bases lay outside the gene matches. Germline lookup yields CDR1 WNHNN and CDR2 SYGVQD (reference sequence). The CDR3 is made up of 15 amino acids. The CDR3 DNA reads TGCGCCAGCAGTGAGTCGCTAGCGGCCTCCTACGAGCAGTACTTC. Its protein is CASSESLAASYEQYF.

V is TRBV27 and J is TRBJ1-6; TRBD1 is a possible D gene (5 bases). CDR1 and CDR2 (germline): MNHEY, SMNVEV (reference sequence). The CDR3 extends over 14 amino acids. V lost 3 bases and J 7 bases, leaving 10 bases between the germline ends. The CDR3 protein is CASSLVPGNSPLHF. In nucleotides, the CDR3 is TGTGCCAGCAGTTTGGTCCCAGGGAATTCACCCCTCCACTTT.